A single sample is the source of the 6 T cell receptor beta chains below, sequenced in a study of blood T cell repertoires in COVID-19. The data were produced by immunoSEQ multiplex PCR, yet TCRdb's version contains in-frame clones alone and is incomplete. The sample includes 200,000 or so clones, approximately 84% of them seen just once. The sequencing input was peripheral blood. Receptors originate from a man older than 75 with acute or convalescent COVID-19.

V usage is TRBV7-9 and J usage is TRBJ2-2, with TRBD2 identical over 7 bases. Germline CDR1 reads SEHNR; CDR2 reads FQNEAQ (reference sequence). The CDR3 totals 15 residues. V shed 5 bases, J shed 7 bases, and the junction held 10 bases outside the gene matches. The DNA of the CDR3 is TGTGCCAGCAGCCACCGACTAGCAAAGGGCGGGGAGCTGTTTTTT. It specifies CASSHRLAKGGELFF. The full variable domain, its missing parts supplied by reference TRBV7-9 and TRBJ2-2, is DTGVSQNPRHKITKRGQNVTFRCDPISEHNRLYWYRQTLGQGPEFLTYFQNEAQLEKSRLLSDRFSAERPKGSFSTLEIQRTEQGDSAMYLCASSHRLAKGGELFFGEGSRLTVL.

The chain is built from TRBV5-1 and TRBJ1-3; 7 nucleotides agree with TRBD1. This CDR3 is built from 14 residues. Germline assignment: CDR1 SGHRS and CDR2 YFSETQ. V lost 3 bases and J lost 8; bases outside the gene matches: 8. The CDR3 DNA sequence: TGCGCCAGCAGCTCTAGGGACAGTCGAGACACCATATATTTT. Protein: CASSSRDSRDTIYF.

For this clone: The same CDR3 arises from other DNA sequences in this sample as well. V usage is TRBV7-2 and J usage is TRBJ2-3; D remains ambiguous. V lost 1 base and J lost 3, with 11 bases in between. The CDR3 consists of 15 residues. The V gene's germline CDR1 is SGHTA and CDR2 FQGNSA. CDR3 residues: CASSLEGVSTDTQYF. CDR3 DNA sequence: TGTGCCAGCAGCTTAGAAGGAGTCTCTACAGATACGCAGTATTTT.

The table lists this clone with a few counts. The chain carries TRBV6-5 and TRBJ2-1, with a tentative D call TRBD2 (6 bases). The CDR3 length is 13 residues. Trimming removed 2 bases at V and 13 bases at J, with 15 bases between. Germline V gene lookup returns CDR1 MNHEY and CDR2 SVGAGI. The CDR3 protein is CASSYSKETRQFF. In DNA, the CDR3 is TGTGCCAGCAGTTACAGTAAGGAGACTAGACAGTTCTTC.

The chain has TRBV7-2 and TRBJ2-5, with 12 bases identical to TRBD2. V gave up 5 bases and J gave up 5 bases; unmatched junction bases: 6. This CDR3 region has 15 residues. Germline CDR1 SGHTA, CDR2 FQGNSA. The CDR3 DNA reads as TGTGCCAGCAGCATAACTAGCGGGAGGTGGGAGACCCAGTACTTC. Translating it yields CASSITSGRWETQYF.

The CDR3 spells CASSQEGQGVRTGELFF. In DNA, the CDR3 is TGTGCCAGCAGCCAAGAAGGACAGGGGGTACGCACCGGGGAGCTGTTTTTT. V gene TRBV14 combines with J gene TRBJ2-2; 10 bases fit TRBD1. This CDR3 comprises 17 residues. The V and J ends lost 0 bases and 4 bases, in that order; junction bases with no gene match: 5. The germline CDR1 and CDR2 sequences are SGHDN and FVKESK.